One sample yielded the 24 T cell receptor beta chains listed below, sequenced in a study of cytomegalovirus exposure and HLA in healthy donors. PCR used 60 Vbeta primers and 13 Jbeta primers. Sequencing used immunoSEQ multiplex PCR; TCRdb keeps in-frame clones, though not all of them. The table lists 110,000 to 150,000 clones, 65% to 85% of them singletons. The sequenced sample was PBMCs. The source is a young man in good health and CMV-seronegative.

There are many counts of this clone. This chain uses TRBV28 with TRBJ2-7, with a tentative D call TRBD2 (6 bases). Germline assignment: CDR1 MDHEN and CDR2 SYDVKM. This CDR3 spans 13 amino acids. Trimming took 5 bases from V and 3 from J, leaving 11 bases between them. In nucleotides, the CDR3 is TGTGCCAGCAGTGCGGGAAGCCGCTACGAGCAGTACTTC. Its translation is CASSAGSRYEQYF. The entire variable domain, with the rest obtained from reference TRBV28 and TRBJ2-7, is as follows: DVKVTQSSRYLVKRTGEKVFLECVQDMDHENMFWYRQDPGLGLRLIYFSYDVKMKEKGDIPEGYSVSREKKERFSLILESASTNQTSMYLCASSAGSRYEQYFGPGTRLTVT.

This chain joins TRBV12-5 and TRBJ1-1; 7 bases align to TRBD1. CDR1 and CDR2 from the germline V gene are LGHNT and FRNRAP. CDR3 length: 15 amino acids. V trimming: 3 bases; J trimming: 5 bases; junction bases outside the gene matches: 9. As DNA, the CDR3 is TGTGCTAGTGGTTTCGGCGACTCAGGGGGGACTGAAGCTTTCTTT. Its protein product is CASGFGDSGGTEAFF.

This clone was seen only once. V and J are TRBV2 and TRBJ1-5, with a possible D match to TRBD1 (6 bases). V shed 4 bases and J shed 7 bases, with 17 bases lying between them. CDR1 is SNHLY and CDR2 is FYNNEI in the germline V gene. This CDR3 has 15 amino acids. CDR3 coding DNA: TGTGCCAGCAGTGTGGTAGGGGGGGCAGGACAGCCCCAGCATTTT. Translated, it gives CASSVVGGAGQPQHF.

The genes are TRBV4-1 and TRBJ2-1, with 10 bases matching TRBD2. This CDR3 has 15 residues. Germline CDR1 and CDR2: MGHRA and YSYEKL. V shed 0 bases and J 7 bases; nucleotides not matched to a gene: 3. The chain's CDR3 is CASSQDQAGGNEQFF. CDR3 coding DNA: TGCGCCAGCAGCCAAGATCAAGCGGGGGGGAATGAGCAGTTCTTC.

This clone was counted a few times. Written as DNA, the CDR3 is TGTGCCAGCAGCGTCCGGACAGGGCCTCCTTCTCTACTTAGCGAGCAGTACTTC. Residues: CASSVRTGPPSLLSEQYF. The rearrangement links TRBV9 to TRBJ2-7, with 8 nucleotides matching TRBD1. V shed 2 bases and J 6 bases; nucleotides not matched to a gene: 19. Germline loops: CDR1 SGDLS, CDR2 YYNGEE. The length of the CDR3 is 18 residues. Supplemented by reference TRBV9 and TRBJ2-7, the full variable domain reads DSGVTQTPKHLITATGQRVTLRCSPRSGDLSVYWYQQSLDQGLQFLIQYYNGEERAKGNILERFSAQQFPDLHSELNLSSLELGDSALYFCASSVRTGPPSLLSEQYFGPGTRLTVT.

The chain combines TRBV6-5 with TRBJ1-1, with D hard to call. V was clipped by 2 bases and J by 1 base, with 5 bases between them. There are 13 residues in the CDR3. The germline V gene has CDR1 MNHEY and CDR2 SVGAGI. The chain's CDR3 is CASSYRRNTEAFF. CDR3 nucleotides: TGTGCCAGCAGTTACCGCAGGAACACTGAAGCTTTCTTT.

This clone was seen only a few times. The chain joins TRBV10-3 to TRBJ1-1, with 7 bases matching TRBD1. With 6 bases clipped from V and 4 bases from J, the junction kept 5 bases outside the gene matches. The CDR3 covers 13 residues. The germline CDR1 and CDR2 sequences are ENHRY and SYGVKD. The CDR3 spells CAIRRQGPTEAFF. DNA of the CDR3: TGTGCCATCAGGAGACAGGGTCCCACTGAAGCTTTCTTT.

Here the CDR3 DNA reads TGTGCCTGGAGTGTACTCGGGCCGGAGGGTTACGAGCAGTACTTC. It specifies CAWSVLGPEGYEQYF. The gene calls are TRBV30 and TRBJ2-7, with D possibly being TRBD2 (6 bases). V was trimmed by 0 bases and J by 4 bases, leaving 16 bases between them. CDR1 is GTSNPN and CDR2 is SVGIG in the germline V gene (reference sequence). This CDR3 region has 15 residues.

This rearrangement joins TRBV5-6 to TRBJ2-5, with a weak D call TRBD1 (6 bases). Germline V lookup: CDR1 SGHDT, CDR2 YYEEEE. The V end was cut by 2 bases, the J end by 5 bases, with 10 bases between. The CDR3 has 13 amino acids. CDR3 bases: TGTGCCAGCAGCTTACACAGGGAGGAGACCCAGTACTTC. The encoded protein is CASSLHREETQYF.

This clone was recorded once. V usage is TRBV2 and J usage is TRBJ2-7; perhaps TRBD1 as D (6 bases). Trimming cost V 10 bases and J 2 bases, with 15 bases left between them. The CDR3 length is 13 residues. Germline CDR1 and CDR2: SNHLY and FYNNEI. CDR3 residues: CATRGEGAYEQYF. In DNA, the CDR3 is TGTGCCACCAGGGGAGAGGGAGCCTACGAGCAGTACTTC.

This clone turned up a few times. V is TRBV19 and J is TRBJ1-4; TRBD1 matches 9 bases. The trim removed 8 bases at V and 12 bases at J, leaving 13 bases unmatched. CDR3 length: 14 residues. Germline V gives CDR1 LNHDA, CDR2 SQIVND (reference sequence). Here the CDR3 DNA reads TGTGCCAGTGGTCCGGGACAGGGATCGGAACAACTGTTTTTT. Translated: CASGPGQGSEQLFF.

The V gene is TRBV27, the J gene TRBJ2-5; 7 nucleotides align to TRBD2. TRBJ2-7 matches the DNA end more closely, so the J call is doubtful. The CDR3 length is 12 residues. CDR1 and CDR2 from the germline V gene are MNHEY and SMNVEV (reference sequence). The CDR3 sequence: CARQRGPYEQYF. CDR3 nucleotide sequence: TGTGCCCGCCAGCGGGGACCCTACGAGCAGTACTTC.

The table lists this clone with a count of one. The chain couples TRBV4-2 to TRBJ1-6, with no clear D. Germline loops: CDR1 LGHNA, CDR2 YNFKEQ. This CDR3 has 14 residues. V dropped 0 bases and J dropped 15 bases, with 15 bases sitting between them. CDR3 nucleotides: TGTGCCAGCAGCCAAGACCGGGGTCCCACGCTCCTCCACTTT. Its translation is CASSQDRGPTLLHF.

The gene calls are TRBV9 and TRBJ2-7; TRBD2 matches 7 bases. The CDR3 runs 15 residues. Germline V gene sequence: CDR1 SGDLS, CDR2 YYNGEE. V lost 2 bases to trimming and J lost 4 bases; unmatched junction nucleotides: 9. CDR3 protein: CASSVGGARDYEQYF. In DNA, the CDR3 is TGTGCCAGCAGCGTGGGAGGGGCGCGGGATTACGAGCAGTACTTC.

This chain links TRBV28 with TRBJ1-6; tentatively, D is TRBD1 (5 bases). The V end lost 11 bases, the J end lost 3 bases, and 14 bases lay between the germline ends. The CDR3 sequence is 14 residues long. Germline CDR1 and CDR2: MDHEN and SYDVKM. The CDR3 coding sequence is TGTGCCGCTAACGAGGGACTCTATAATTCACCCCTCCACTTT. Translation gives CAANEGLYNSPLHF.

The sample holds a few counts of this clone. J is TRBJ1-3 and V is TRBV6-1; D remains unclear. Germline CDR1 is MNHNS and CDR2 is SASEGT. V lost 0 bases to trimming and J lost 0 bases, with 9 bases between them. CDR3 length: 16 amino acids. The CDR3 DNA sequence: TGTGCCAGCAGTGAAGCGCGGGCTTACTCTGGAAACACCATATATTTT. Its protein product is CASSEARAYSGNTIYF.

The chain recombines TRBV30 with TRBJ1-2; D remains ambiguous. V lost 4 bases to trimming and J lost 8 bases, with 14 bases between them. Germline V lookup: CDR1 GTSNPN, CDR2 SVGIG (reference sequence). CDR3 length: 12 amino acids. This CDR3 reads CAWTSTGGGYTF. Here the CDR3 DNA reads TGTGCCTGGACCAGCACGGGCGGGGGCTACACCTTC. The full variable domain, with the rest looked up from reference TRBV30 and TRBJ1-2, is SQTIHQWPATLVQPVGSPLSLECTVEGTSNPNLYWYRQAAGRGLQLLFYSVGIGQISSEVPQNLSASRPQDRQFILSSKKLLLSDSGFYLCAWTSTGGGYTFGSGTRLTVV.

Only one count was recorded for this clone. The chain recombines TRBV19 with TRBJ2-1, with TRBD2 identical over 9 bases. The CDR3 is 18 residues long. The germline CDR1 and CDR2 sequences are LNHDA and SQIVND (reference sequence). After removal of 2 bases from V and 5 bases from J, the junction contained 13 bases not matched to a gene. The CDR3 region has the DNA TGTGCCAGTAGTATAAAGGTTAAGGGGCTAGCGGGAAACAATGAGCAGTTCTTC. Its translation is CASSIKVKGLAGNNEQFF.

The chain joins TRBV19 to TRBJ2-5; 9 positions agree with TRBD2. V dropped 2 bases and J dropped 2; count of bases not matched to a gene: 6. The length of the CDR3 is 16 residues. Germline values: CDR1 LNHDA, CDR2 SQIVND (reference sequence). The CDR3, as DNA: TGTGCCAGTAGTATATGGCGGGGGGGTCAGCAAGAGACCCAGTACTTC. The encoded protein is CASSIWRGGQQETQYF.

The V and J genes are TRBV6-5 and TRBJ1-4, with a possible D match to TRBD1 (5 bases). The CDR3 has 15 amino acids. The germline V gene encodes CDR1 MNHEY and CDR2 SVGAGI. The ends were cut back, 2 bases at V and 4 bases at J, with 11 bases in the middle. The CDR3 DNA reads TGTGCCAGCAGTTACGAAGGCAGGGTTAATGAAAAACTGTTTTTT. Amino acid sequence: CASSYEGRVNEKLFF.

The V and J genes are TRBV5-5 and TRBJ2-1, with no clear D. V lost 0 bases to trimming and J lost 1 base, with 5 bases between them. There are 14 residues in the CDR3. CDR1 and CDR2 from the germline V gene are SGHKS and YYEKEE (reference sequence). CDR3 nucleotides: TGTGCCAGCAGCTTGGTACAGTCCTACAATGAGCAGTTCTTC. Amino acid sequence: CASSLVQSYNEQFF.

This clone has a single count. The chain employs TRBV28 and TRBJ1-1; 9 bases align to TRBD1. This CDR3 region has 14 residues. CDR1 and CDR2 (germline): MDHEN, SYDVKM. Trimming cost V 7 bases and J 4 bases; bases outside gene matches: 7. The CDR3 is CASKQGAPPTEAFF. As DNA, the CDR3 is TGTGCCAGCAAACAGGGGGCGCCTCCCACTGAAGCTTTCTTT.

This chain joins TRBV4-2 and TRBJ2-1; 8 positions match TRBD2. Germline CDR1 and CDR2: LGHNA and YNFKEQ. The CDR3 covers 14 residues. The V segment lost 3 bases and the J segment 15 bases; nucleotides outside the gene matches: 13. CDR3: CASSQFREGRRTFF. For the CDR3, the DNA is TGTGCCAGCAGCCAGTTTCGGGAGGGCCGGAGAACGTTCTTC.

This clone appeared a few times. J is TRBJ2-5 and V is TRBV21-1; TRBD1 is the table's D call, not checked against the DNA. TRBV21-1 is marked as a pseudogene. This CDR3 has 10 amino acids. In nucleotides, the CDR3 is TGTGCCAGCAGCCCAGGGGGCCAGTACTTC. The encoded protein is CASSPGGQYF.